This TCR beta chain is drawn from a study of CD8 T cells in ankylosing spondylitis. 5'-RACE, quantitative and with molecular barcodes, yielded the TCR beta libraries. TCRdb fed the 5' RACE reads into MiXCR, producing one record per CDR3 protein. The sample carries some 140,000 distinct CDR3 sequences, 7% to 10% recorded once. J lost 5 bases, V lost 1 base, and 7 bases had no gene match. This CDR3 spans 15 amino acids. Germline CDR1 SGHTA, CDR2 FQGNSA. There are many counts of this clonotype. V gene TRBV7-2 combines with J gene TRBJ2-5; 7 bases are shared with TRBD2. This TCR came from a male donor with ankylosing spondylitis. The specimen sequenced was synovial fluid, either unsorted or a sorted T cell fraction (not recorded which). CDR3 bases: TGTGCCAGCAGCTTAGGGGGGGGGTCCCAGGAGACCCAGTACTTC. Its translation: CASSLGGGSQETQYF.